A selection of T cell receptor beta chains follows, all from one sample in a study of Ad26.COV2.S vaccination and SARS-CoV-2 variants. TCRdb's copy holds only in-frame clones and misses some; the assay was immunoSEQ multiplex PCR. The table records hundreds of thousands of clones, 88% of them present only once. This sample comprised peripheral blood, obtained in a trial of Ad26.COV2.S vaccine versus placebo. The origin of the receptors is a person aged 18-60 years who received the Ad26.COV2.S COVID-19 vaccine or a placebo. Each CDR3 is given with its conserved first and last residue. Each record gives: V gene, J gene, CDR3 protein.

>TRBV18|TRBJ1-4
CASSPRDGEKLFF
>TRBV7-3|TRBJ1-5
CASSLGGGAYQPQHF
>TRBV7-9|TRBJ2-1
CASSLVSLAREQFF
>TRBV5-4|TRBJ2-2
CASSSLTWTGGSPGELFF
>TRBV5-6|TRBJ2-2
CASSPRLATGELFF
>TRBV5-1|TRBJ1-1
CASSWNKNEAFF
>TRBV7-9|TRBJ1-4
CASSLAWGQGGEKLFF
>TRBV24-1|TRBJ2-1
CATSDNREPYNEQFF
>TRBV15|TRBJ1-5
CATSRGRNRVGQPQHF
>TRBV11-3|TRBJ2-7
CASSLDNGQIYEQYF
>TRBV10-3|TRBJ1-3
CAISLTQGKSGNTIYF
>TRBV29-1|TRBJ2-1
CSVDTRSNEQFF
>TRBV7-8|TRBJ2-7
CASSLVAGGTYEQYF
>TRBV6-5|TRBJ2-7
CASTSGTEHYEQYF
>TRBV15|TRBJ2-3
CATSRGAGGPDTQYF
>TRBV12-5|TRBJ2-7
CASGRPGTSTYEQYF
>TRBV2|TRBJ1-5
CASSGGRAVNQPQHF
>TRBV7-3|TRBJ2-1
CASRTGTPYNEQFF
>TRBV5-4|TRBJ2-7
CASSQGTASTYEQYF
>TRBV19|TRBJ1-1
CASSSMVNTEAFF
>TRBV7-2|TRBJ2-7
CASSLVFRMGMDF
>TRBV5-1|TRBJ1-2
CASSLGEAPYGYTF
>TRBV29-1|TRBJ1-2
CSDRDRGGRGDGYTF
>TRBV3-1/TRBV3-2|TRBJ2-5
CASSQDFRNLDQETQYF
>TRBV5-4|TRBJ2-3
CASSELAGGIDTQYF
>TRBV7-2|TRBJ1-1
CASSFGGGNTEAFF
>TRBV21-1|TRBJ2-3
CASSKEGRGRNTDTQYF
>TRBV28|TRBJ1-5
CASFSGWGRGQPQHF
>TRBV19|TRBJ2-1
CASSLFTGGSSYNEQFF
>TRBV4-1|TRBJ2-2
CASSQDATFWDRTGELFF
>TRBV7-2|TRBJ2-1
CASSLTTGGLYNEQFF
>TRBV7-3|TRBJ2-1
CASSSPRGEYNEQFF
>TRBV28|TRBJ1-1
CASSPPLGVLNTEAFF
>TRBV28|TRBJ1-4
CATEEATNEKLFF
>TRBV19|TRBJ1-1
CASSPGTGVPEAFF
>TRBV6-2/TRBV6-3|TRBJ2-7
CASSYSSNTYEQYF
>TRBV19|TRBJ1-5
CATSLDREGYGNQPQHF
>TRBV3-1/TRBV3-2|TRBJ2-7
CASSPESYEQYF
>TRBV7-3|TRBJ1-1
CASSTSDRLNTEAFF
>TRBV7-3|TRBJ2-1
CASSLGESFAYNEQFF
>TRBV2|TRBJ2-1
CASHRGIEQFF
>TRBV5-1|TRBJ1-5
CASSTTGESNQPQHF
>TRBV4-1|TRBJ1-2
CASSQVMETGSNYGYTF
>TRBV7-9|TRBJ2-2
CASSLGFSGNGELFF
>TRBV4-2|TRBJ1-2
CASALRLGGSYGYTF
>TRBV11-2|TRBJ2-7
CASSLSYGQYF
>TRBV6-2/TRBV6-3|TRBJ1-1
CASSYSRGGNTEAFF
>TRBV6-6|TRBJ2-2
CASRLAGLTGELFF
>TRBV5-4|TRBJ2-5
CASSLDRKQETQYF
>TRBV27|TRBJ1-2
CASSLGGSPNYGYTF
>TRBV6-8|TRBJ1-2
CASSYSPYSLYGYTF